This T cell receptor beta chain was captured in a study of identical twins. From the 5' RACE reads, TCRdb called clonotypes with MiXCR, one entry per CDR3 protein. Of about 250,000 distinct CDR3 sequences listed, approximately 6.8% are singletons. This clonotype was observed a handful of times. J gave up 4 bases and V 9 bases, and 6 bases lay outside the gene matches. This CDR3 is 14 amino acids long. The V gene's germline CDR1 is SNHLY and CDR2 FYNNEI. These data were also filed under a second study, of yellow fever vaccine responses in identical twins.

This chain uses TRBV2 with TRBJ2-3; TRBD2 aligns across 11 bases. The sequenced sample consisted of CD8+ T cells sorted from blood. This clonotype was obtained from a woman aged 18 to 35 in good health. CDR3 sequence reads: CASKTSGVADTQYF. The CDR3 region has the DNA TGTGCCAGTAAGACTAGCGGGGTTGCAGATACGCAGTATTTT.